The clone carrying this T cell receptor (beta chain) has just a few counts. This sample was taken from a study of blood T cell repertoires in COVID-19. Measured with immunoSEQ multiplex PCR; TCRdb has only the in-frame clones, and not every one. The sample yields 140,000 to 150,000 clones, 86% seen once. V lost 2 bases and J 3 bases, leaving 16 bases between the germline ends. The V gene's germline CDR1 is KGHSH and CDR2 LQKENI. CDR3 length equals 16 residues. V and J are TRBV18 and TRBJ1-1; D might be TRBD1 (5 bases). The TCR sequence derives from a man aged 50 to 60 who had recovered from COVID-19. Sequencing was performed on PBMCs or T cells enriched from blood (not recorded which). The CDR3 DNA is TGTGCCAGCTCACCAGGGAGGGGATCAATGGACACTGAAGCTTTCTTT. Its protein product is CASSPGRGSMDTEAFF.